The source of this T cell receptor (beta chain) is a study of response to subunit inactivated influenza vaccine. In this sample, this clonotype turned up a few times. TCRdb processed the RT-PCR reads anew with MiXCR; each CDR3 protein has one entry. The top ten hold 2.5% to 3.5% of the sample, which has roughly 550,000 distinct CDR3 sequences, less than 25% seen once. The CDR3 consists of 15 residues. CDR1 is SNHLY, CDR2 FYNNEI, per germline. V lost 7 bases and J 0 bases, leaving 13 bases between the germline ends. The same sample was also used in a study of T cells expressing NK-cell markers. As reported in that work: 5'RACE template switching built TCR beta cDNA with unique molecular identifiers. Expanded clones of NKG2C+ T cells had an unclear HCMV specificity.

V and J are TRBV2 and TRBJ2-1, with no clear D. The sequence derives from a man aged 50-59 years who received an inactivated influenza vaccine. Specimen: CD4+ T cells sorted from PBMCs, collected about 11 days after vaccination. The CDR3 DNA follows: TGTGCCAGCAATCTAGAGGTCAGCTCCTACAATGAGCAGTTCTTC. It translates to CASNLEVSSYNEQFF.